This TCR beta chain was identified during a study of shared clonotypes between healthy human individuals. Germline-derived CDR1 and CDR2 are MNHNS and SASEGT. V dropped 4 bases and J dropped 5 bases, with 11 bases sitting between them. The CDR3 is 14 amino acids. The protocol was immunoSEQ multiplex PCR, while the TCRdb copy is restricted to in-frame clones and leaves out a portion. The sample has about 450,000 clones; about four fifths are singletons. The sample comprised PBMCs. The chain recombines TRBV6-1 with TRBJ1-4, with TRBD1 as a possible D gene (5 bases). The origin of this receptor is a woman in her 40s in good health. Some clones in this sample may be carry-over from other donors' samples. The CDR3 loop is CASSGWGLNEKLFF. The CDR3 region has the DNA TGTGCCAGCAGTGGTTGGGGGTTGAATGAAAAACTGTTTTTT.